This note documents a single TCR beta chain sequence. Its target is not known. CDR1 is SGHRS, CDR2 YFSETQ, per germline. The ends lost 0 bases at V and 9 bases at J; junction bases unmatched: 8. The CDR3 totals 15 residues. For the second PCR, which ran for 7 to 11 cycles, a sample-barcoded 5' primer and a J-beta primer mix were used. TCRdb independently ran MiXCR on the 5' RACE reads; one entry per CDR3 protein. Among roughly 1,300,000 distinct CDR3 sequences listed, 45% to 70% were seen once. At least 5.5 micrograms of total RNA were extracted per sample. These data belong to a study of blood T cells in healthy people across ages. Study conclusions and caveats: Expanded clonotype shifts may have been confounded, as the donors had an unknown CMV status.

The specimen was blood. This receptor was obtained from a young man in good health. The rearrangement uses TRBV5-1 and TRBJ2-1, with TRBD2 identical over 8 bases. CDR3 in DNA: TGCGCCAGCAGCTTGGGCGCAGCGGGAGCCGGTGAGCAGTTCTTC. This codes for CASSLGAAGAGEQFF.